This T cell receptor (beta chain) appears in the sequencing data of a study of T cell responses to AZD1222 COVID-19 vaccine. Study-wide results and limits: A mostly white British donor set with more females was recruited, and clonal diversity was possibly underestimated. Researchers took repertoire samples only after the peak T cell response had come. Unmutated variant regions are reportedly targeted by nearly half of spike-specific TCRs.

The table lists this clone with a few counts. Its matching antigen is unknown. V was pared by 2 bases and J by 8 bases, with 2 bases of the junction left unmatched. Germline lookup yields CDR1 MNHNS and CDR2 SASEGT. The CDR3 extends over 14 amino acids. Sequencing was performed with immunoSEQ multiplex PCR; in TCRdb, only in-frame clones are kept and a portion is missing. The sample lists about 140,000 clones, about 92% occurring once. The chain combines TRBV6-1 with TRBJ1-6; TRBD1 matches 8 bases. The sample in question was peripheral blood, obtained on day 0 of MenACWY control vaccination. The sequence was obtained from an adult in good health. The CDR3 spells CASSERDRHSPLHF. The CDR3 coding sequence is TGTGCCAGCAGTGAACGGGACAGGCATTCACCCCTCCACTTT.